Listed below are T cell receptor beta chains from one sample, sequenced in a study of shared T cell receptors in the human thymus. Repertoires were generated with immunoSEQ multiplex PCR, while TCRdb's copy carries only in-frame clones and drops some. Among 450,000 to 650,000 clones, around 82% were seen once, and the ten largest hold about 0.013%. A further study also used this sample, focusing on human thymus T cells.

The sequencing sample was made of thymocytes. Every receptor here comes from a boy in the first two years of life with a congenital heart defect. CDR3s leave out the opening cysteine and the closing phenylalanine or tryptophan. Each record gives: V gene, J gene, CDR3 protein.

>TRBV5-5|TRBJ1-1
ASSLFSPNTEAF
>TRBV6-1|TRBJ2-3
ASRETTRTPTDTQY
>TRBV15|TRBJ2-7
ATSRDPGAQNYRLLRGY
>TRBV27|TRBJ2-7
ASSWGQGAPGLAGAEQY
>TRBV5-1|TRBJ2-5
ASSWGMRVGETQY
>TRBV4-1|TRBJ2-7
ASSHRTGDYEQY
>TRBV7-9|TRBJ2-7
ASSLAPGGSYEQY
>TRBV2|TRBJ2-1
ASRSGRDSYNEQF
>TRBV19|TRBJ1-5
ASSIWLGPYQPQH
>TRBV6-5|NA
ASTFTGDSEQY
>TRBV27|TRBJ2-1
ASIAGGPYNEQF
>TRBV28|TRBJ1-4
ASRGDSLLATNEKLF
>TRBV30|TRBJ1-3
AWSGDSFSGNTIY
>TRBV19|TRBJ1-2
ASSTRGDGIPNYGYT
>TRBV4-2|TRBJ2-1
ASSQDRRGEQF